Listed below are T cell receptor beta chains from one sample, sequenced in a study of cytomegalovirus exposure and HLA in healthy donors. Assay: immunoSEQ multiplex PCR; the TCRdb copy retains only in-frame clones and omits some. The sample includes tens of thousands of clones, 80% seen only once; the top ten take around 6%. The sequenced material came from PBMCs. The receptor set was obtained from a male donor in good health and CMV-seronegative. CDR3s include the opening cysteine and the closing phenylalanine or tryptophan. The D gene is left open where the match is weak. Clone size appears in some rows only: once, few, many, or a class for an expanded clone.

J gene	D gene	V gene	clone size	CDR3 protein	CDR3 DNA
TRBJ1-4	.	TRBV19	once	CASTSVNNEKLFF	TGTGCCAGTACCTCAGTTAATAATGAAAAACTGTTTTTT
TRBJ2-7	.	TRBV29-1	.	CSVEGLGGYEQYF	TGCAGCGTTGAAGGTTTAGGGGGCTACGAGCAGTACTTC
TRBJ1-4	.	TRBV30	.	CAWSVAGATNEKLLF	TGTGCCTGGAGTGTAGCAGGGGCAACTAATGAAAAACTGCTTTTT
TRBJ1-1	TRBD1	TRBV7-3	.	CASSSGGHEAFF	TGTGCCAGCAGCTCAGGGGGCCATGAAGCTTTCTTT
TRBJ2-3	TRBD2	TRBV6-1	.	CASIVQAGFTDTQYF	TGTGCCAGCATCGTACAAGCGGGGTTCACAGATACGCAGTATTTT
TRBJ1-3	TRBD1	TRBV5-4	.	CASSLAGGQGGNTIYF	TGTGCCAGCAGCTTGGCTGGCGGACAGGGGGGAAACACCATATATTTT
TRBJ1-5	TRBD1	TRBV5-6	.	CASSVQGASGNQPQHF	TGTGCCAGCAGCGTACAGGGGGCGAGCGGCAATCAGCCCCAGCATTTT
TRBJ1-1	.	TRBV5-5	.	CASSPWTLGTEAFF	TGTGCCAGCAGCCCTTGGACTTTGGGCACTGAAGCTTTCTTT
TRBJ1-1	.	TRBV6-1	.	CASRGVNTEAFF	TGTGCCAGCAGGGGAGTGAACACTGAAGCTTTCTTT
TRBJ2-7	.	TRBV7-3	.	CASSPTAPTVTTYEQYF	TGTGCCAGCAGTCCAACCGCCCCAACAGTGACGACCTACGAGCAGTACTTC
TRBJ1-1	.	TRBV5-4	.	CASSQGLGASTEAFF	TGTGCCAGCAGCCAAGGTCTAGGGGCGAGCACTGAAGCTTTCTTT
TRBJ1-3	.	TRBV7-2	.	CASSFAGRHSGNTIYF	TGTGCCAGCAGCTTTGCAGGGCGGCATTCTGGAAACACCATATATTTT
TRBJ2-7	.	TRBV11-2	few	CASSSGNEQYF	TGTGCCAGCAGCTCCGGGAACGAGCAGTACTTC
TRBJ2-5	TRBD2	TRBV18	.	CASSPPTSGGLQETQYF	TGTGCCAGCTCACCCCCGACTAGCGGGGGACTCCAAGAGACCCAGTACTTC
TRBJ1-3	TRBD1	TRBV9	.	CASSIGQDGTIYF	TGTGCCAGCAGCATAGGACAGGACGGCACCATATATTTT
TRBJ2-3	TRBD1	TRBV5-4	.	CASSLRDRGIDTQYF	TGTGCCAGCAGCTTGAGGGACAGGGGGATAGATACGCAGTATTTT
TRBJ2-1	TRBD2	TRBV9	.	CASSVGAGDSYNEQFF	TGTGCCAGCAGCGTAGGAGCGGGGGACTCCTACAATGAGCAGTTCTTC
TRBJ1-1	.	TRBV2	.	CASSEGQEATEAFF	TGTGCCAGCAGTGAAGGGCAGGAGGCCACTGAAGCTTTCTTT
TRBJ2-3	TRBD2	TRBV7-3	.	CASSLWPSGETDTQYF	TGTGCCAGCAGCTTATGGCCTAGCGGGGAAACAGATACGCAGTATTTT
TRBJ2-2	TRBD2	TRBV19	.	CASSIEGGTSGELFF	TGTGCCAGTAGTATAGAGGGAGGGACCTCCGGGGAGCTGTTTTTT
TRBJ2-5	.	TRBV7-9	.	CASSFESQETQYF	TGTGCCAGCAGCTTCGAGTCCCAAGAGACCCAGTACTTC
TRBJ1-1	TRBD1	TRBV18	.	CASSPPTGGTEAFF	TGTGCCAGCTCACCTCCGACAGGGGGCACTGAAGCTTTCTTT
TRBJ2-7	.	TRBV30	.	CAWSVLQGQGYEQYF	TGTGCCTGGAGTGTACTGCAGGGGCAGGGCTACGAGCAGTACTTC
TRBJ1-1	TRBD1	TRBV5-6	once	CASSFRQGRGLSAFF	TGTGCCAGCAGCTTTAGACAGGGTCGGGGTTTAAGTGCTTTCTTT
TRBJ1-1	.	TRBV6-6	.	CASTASQGNTEAFF	TGTGCCAGCACCGCATCCCAGGGGAACACTGAAGCTTTCTTT
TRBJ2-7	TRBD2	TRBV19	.	CASAGTSGGGAYEQYF	TGTGCCAGCGCCGGGACTAGCGGGGGAGGGGCCTACGAGCAGTACTTC
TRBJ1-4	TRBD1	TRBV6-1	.	CASSPDRVSEKLFF	TGTGCCAGCAGTCCGGACAGGGTCAGTGAAAAACTGTTTTTT
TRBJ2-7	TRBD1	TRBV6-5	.	CASRDRGPAYEQYF	TGTGCCAGCAGGGACAGGGGGCCCGCCTACGAGCAGTACTTC
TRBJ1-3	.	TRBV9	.	CASSVTAHSGNTIYF	TGTGCCAGCAGCGTAACAGCCCACTCTGGAAACACCATATATTTT
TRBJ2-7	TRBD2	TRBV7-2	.	CASSFTSGGLGEQYF	TGTGCCAGCAGCTTCACTAGCGGGGGGCTGGGCGAGCAGTACTTC
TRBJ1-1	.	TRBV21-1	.	CASSKTGEF	TGTGCCAGCAGCAAAACAGGGGAATTT
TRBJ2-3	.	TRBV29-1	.	CSVRQDHTDTQYF	TGCAGCGTCCGACAGGACCACACAGATACGCAGTATTTT
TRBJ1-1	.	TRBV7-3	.	CASSTQGAGDEAFF	TGTGCCAGCAGCACTCAAGGGGCAGGGGATGAAGCTTTCTTT
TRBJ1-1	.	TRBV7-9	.	CASSLGGPEAFF	TGTGCCAGCAGCTTGGGGGGGCCTGAAGCTTTCTTT
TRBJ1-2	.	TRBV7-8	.	CASSLGYPNYGYTF	TGTGCCAGCAGCTTAGGCTATCCTAACTATGGCTACACCTTC
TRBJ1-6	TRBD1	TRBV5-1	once	CASSSNTGAGYNSPLHF	TGCGCCAGCAGCTCAAATACAGGGGCCGGGTATAATTCACCCCTCCACTTT
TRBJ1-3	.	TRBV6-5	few	CAVRGSGNTIYF	TGTGCCGTTAGGGGCTCTGGAAACACCATATATTTT
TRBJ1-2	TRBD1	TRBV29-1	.	CSVVGRGLGGYTF	TGCAGCGTTGTCGGCAGGGGGCTTGGCGGCTACACCTTC
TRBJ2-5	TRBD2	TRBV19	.	CASSSPLAGGLETQYF	TGTGCCAGTAGTAGCCCCCTAGCGGGGGGTTTGGAGACCCAGTACTTC
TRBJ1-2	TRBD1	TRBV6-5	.	CASSRTGWEGYTF	TGTGCCAGCAGTCGGACAGGGTGGGAGGGCTACACCTTC